This T cell receptor beta chain was observed in a study of PD-L1 blockade in urothelial cancer. Study details: Per blood sample, T cells had a median of approximately 150,000.

This clone was recorded once. Spiking each PCR with synthetic TCR analog templates was performed. Method: immunoSEQ multiplex PCR; TCRdb's copy keeps in-frame clones and lacks some. The sample lists around 100,000 clones, 87% occurring once. Documented time point: pretreatment peripheral blood. This TCR was sampled from a man aged 60-69 years with urothelial cancer. The starting material was PBMCs, obtained around atezolizumab (anti-PD-L1) treatment.

CDR3: CASSIFGTGNNEQFF. In nucleotides, the CDR3 is TGTGCCAGTAGTATCTTCGGGACAGGGAACAATGAGCAGTTCTTC. V usage is TRBV19 and J usage is TRBJ2-1, with 9 nucleotides matching TRBD1. Germline V gene data show CDR1 as LNHDA and CDR2 as SQIVND (reference sequence). The CDR3 extends over 15 amino acids. V lost 3 bases and J lost 5; bases outside the gene matches: 5.